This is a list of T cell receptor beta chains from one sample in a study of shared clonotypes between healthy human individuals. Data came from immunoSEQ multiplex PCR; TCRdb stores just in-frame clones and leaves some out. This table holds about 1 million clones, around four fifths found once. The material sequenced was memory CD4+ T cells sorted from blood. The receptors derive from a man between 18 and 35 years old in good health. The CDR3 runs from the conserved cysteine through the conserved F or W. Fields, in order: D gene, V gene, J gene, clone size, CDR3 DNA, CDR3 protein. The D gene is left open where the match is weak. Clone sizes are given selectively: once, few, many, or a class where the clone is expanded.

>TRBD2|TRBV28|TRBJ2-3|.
TGTGCCAGTTTTGGTAGCGGGGGCACAGATACGCAGTATTTT
CASFGSGGTDTQYF
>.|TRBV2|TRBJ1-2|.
TGTGCCAGCAGCCGAGGAACCGTCCTGGGCTATGGCTACACCTTC
CASSRGTVLGYGYTF
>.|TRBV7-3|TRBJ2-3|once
TGTGCCAGCAGCCCGGGACGGAGCACAGATACGCAGTATTTT
CASSPGRSTDTQYF
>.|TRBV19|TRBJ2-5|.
TGTGCCAGTAGTATCGGACGGATCGGGACCCAGTACTTC
CASSIGRIGTQYF
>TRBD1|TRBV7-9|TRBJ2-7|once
TGTGCCAGCAGCCGAGGGACAGGGGAAGAGCAGTACTTC
CASSRGTGEEQYF
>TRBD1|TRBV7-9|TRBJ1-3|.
TGTGCCAGCAGTTTAAACCCCGGGACAGGAGGAAATTTT
CASSLNPGTGGNF
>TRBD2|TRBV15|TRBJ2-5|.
TGTGCCACCAGCAGAGACAACCCGACTAGCGTATGGACCCAGTACTTC
CATSRDNPTSVWTQYF
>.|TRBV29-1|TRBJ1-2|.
TGCAGCGTTGGGTTTGGGGCGGTCTATGGCTACACCTTC
CSVGFGAVYGYTF
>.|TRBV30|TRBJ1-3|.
TGTGCCTGGAGAGGGGGTGGATGGGGTACCAACACCATATATTTT
CAWRGGGWGTNTIYF
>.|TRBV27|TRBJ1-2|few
TGTGCCAGCAAGAACTTCGGGGGCTATGGCTACACCTTC
CASKNFGGYGYTF
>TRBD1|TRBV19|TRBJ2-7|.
TGTGCCAGTAGTAGCGGGACAGGGAGGGGGGACGAGCAGTACTTC
CASSSGTGRGDEQYF
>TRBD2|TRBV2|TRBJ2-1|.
TGTGCCAGCAGTCAAACTAGCGGGATGAATGAGCAGTTCTTC
CASSQTSGMNEQFF
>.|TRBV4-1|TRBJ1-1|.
TGCGCCAGCAGCCATCTCGGGAGGGACACTGAAGCTTTCTTT
CASSHLGRDTEAFF
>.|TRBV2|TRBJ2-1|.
TGTGCCAGCAGCCCGTCTTACAATGAGCAGTTCTTC
CASSPSYNEQFF
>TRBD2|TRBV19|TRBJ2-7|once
TGTGCCAGTAGTGCCCAAATGCGGGGGACTGGCTACGAGCAGTACTTC
CASSAQMRGTGYEQYF
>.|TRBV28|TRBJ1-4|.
TGTGCCAGCAGTTACCTTAATGAAAAACTGTTTTTT
CASSYLNEKLFF
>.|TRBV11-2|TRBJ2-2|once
TGTGCCAGCAGCGGAGGGGGGCCCATCGGGGAGCTGTTTTTT
CASSGGGPIGELFF
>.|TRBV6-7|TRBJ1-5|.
TGTGCCAGCAGTGACCAGGGATCTCAGCCCCAGCATTTT
CASSDQGSQPQHF
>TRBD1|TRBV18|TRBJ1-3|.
TGTGCCAGCTCACCACCGGGGACAGGGGGTTTCTCTGGAAACACCATATATTTT
CASSPPGTGGFSGNTIYF
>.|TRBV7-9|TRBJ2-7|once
TGTGCCAGCAGCTTAGGGCAGACCTCCTACGAGCAGTACTTC
CASSLGQTSYEQYF
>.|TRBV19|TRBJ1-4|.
TGTGCCAGTAGTCCCCAGGGTTCAACTAATGAAAAACTGTTTTTT
CASSPQGSTNEKLFF
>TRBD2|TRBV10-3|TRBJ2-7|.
TGTGCCGCGGGGAGCGGGAGGGTAAACGAGCAGTACTTC
CAAGSGRVNEQYF
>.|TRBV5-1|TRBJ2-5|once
TGCGCCAGCAGCTTGGGGGCCTCGGCGACGGCGCAAGAGACCCAGTACTTC
CASSLGASATAQETQYF
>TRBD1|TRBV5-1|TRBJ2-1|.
TGCGCCAGCAGACGGACAGGGCGCTCCTACAATGAGCAGTTCTTC
CASRRTGRSYNEQFF
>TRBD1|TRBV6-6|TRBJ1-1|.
TGTGCCAGCAGATCGACAGGGGATGAAGCTTTCTTT
CASRSTGDEAFF
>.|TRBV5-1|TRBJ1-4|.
TGCGCCAGCAGCTCGAGGACAGCAACTAATGAAAAACTGTTTTTT
CASSSRTATNEKLFF
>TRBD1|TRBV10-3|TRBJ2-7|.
TGTGCCATCAGTGAGTCAGGGGGCGCGGTCTACGAGCAGTACTTC
CAISESGGAVYEQYF
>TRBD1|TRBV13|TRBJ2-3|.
TGTGCCAGCAGCCTCCCTGGGACAGGGGGGGGATATACGCAGTATTTT
CASSLPGTGGGYTQYF
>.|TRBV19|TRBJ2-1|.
TGTGCCAGTAGTATCTGGAGCAATGAGCAGTTCTTC
CASSIWSNEQFF
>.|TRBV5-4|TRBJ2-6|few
TGTGCCAGCAGCTTGTCCGGATCTGGGGCCAACGTCCTGACTTTC
CASSLSGSGANVLTF
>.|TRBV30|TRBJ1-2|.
TGTGCCTGGAGTGTACTGGGAGCTAACTATGGCTACACCTTC
CAWSVLGANYGYTF
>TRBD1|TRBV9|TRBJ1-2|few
TGTGCCAGCAGCGTACTACAGGGGATTGCGGATGGCTACACCTTC
CASSVLQGIADGYTF
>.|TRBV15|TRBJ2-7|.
TGTGCCACCAGCAGTGGTAGGGCCTACGAGCAGTACTTC
CATSSGRAYEQYF
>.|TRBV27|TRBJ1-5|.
TGTGCCAGCAGTTTATCTCTCGGAAATCAGCCCCAGCATTTT
CASSLSLGNQPQHF
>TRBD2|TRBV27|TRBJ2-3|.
TGTGCCTCCAGCTCGCGGGAGGGAGATACGCAGTATTTT
CASSSREGDTQYF
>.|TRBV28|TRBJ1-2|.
TGTGCCAGCAGTTTATTCGCGGACATTAACTATGGCTACACCTTC
CASSLFADINYGYTF
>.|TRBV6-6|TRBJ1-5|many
TGTGCCACCATCAGACAAGGCTCTCAGCCCCAGCATTTT
CATIRQGSQPQHF
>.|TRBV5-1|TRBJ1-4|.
TGCGCCAGCAGCTCTTCAGGGAAGTCAACTAATGAAAAACTGTTTTTT
CASSSSGKSTNEKLFF
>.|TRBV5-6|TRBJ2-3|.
TGTGCCAGCACCCGGAGCACAGATACGCAGTATTTT
CASTRSTDTQYF
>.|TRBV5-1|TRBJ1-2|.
TGCGCCAGCAGCTCACAGGGTCGTGGCTACACCTTC
CASSSQGRGYTF
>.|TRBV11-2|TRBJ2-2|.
TGTGCCAGCAGAATAATAGGGGGAACAACCGGGGAGCTGTTTTTT
CASRIIGGTTGELFF
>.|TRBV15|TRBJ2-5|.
TGTGCCACCAGCAGAGATATCGGGAGTGGAGAGACCCAGTACTTC
CATSRDIGSGETQYF
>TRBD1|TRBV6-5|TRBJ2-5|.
TGTGCCAGCAGTTTACCGACAGGGCAAGAGACCCAGTACTTC
CASSLPTGQETQYF
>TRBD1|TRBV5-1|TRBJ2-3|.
TGCGCCAGCAGCCTCAGTAAGGGACAGGGAATCGCAGATACGCAGTATTTT
CASSLSKGQGIADTQYF
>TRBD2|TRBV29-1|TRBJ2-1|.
TGCAGCGTTGTTCGGGCTAGCGGGCTCAATGAGCAGTTCTTC
CSVVRASGLNEQFF
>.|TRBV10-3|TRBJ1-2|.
TGTGCCATCAGTGAGTCGACTGGGGCAGGGGCCTTCGGTGGATACACCTTC
CAISESTGAGAFGGYTF
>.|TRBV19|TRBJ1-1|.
TGTGCCAGTAGTGGACAGCGTCGGACTGAAGCTTTCTTT
CASSGQRRTEAFF
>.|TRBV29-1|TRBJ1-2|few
TGCAGCGTTGAAGAGGTGGACATCCGAGGCTACACCTTC
CSVEEVDIRGYTF